This paragraph reports one T cell receptor beta chain. Its target is not known. The data belong to a study of blood T cells in healthy people across ages. Study findings and constraints: Across the age range, TCR beta diversity per million T cells fell in a roughly linear way.

Combining a sample-barcoded 5' primer with a J-beta primer mix, a second PCR ran for about 7 to 12 cycles. TCRdb re-called the 5' RACE reads with MiXCR, one entry per CDR3 protein. The sample lists roughly 1 million distinct CDR3 sequences, under 30% occurring once. Germline assignment: CDR1 KGHSH and CDR2 LQKENI. This CDR3 has 15 amino acids. V shed 1 base and J shed 7 bases, with 11 bases lying between them. These same data were also listed under a study on T cells of mothers and their children. This second study says: With the M1S primer of the second PCR, sample barcodes and 2-4 random nucleotides were added.

The receptor comes from a girl aged 2-10 years in good health. The rearrangement links TRBV18 to TRBJ1-6; a weak D match, TRBD1 (6 bases). The sequencing input was blood. Written as DNA, the CDR3 is TGTGCCAGCTCACCACAACAGGGACGAAATTCACCCCTCCACTTT. This encodes CASSPQQGRNSPLHF.